The clone carrying this TCR beta chain has only one observation. Produced via immunoSEQ multiplex PCR; TCRdb's table is partial and in-frame only. The table includes roughly 150,000 clones, about 88% detected once. The entry originates in a study of radiation and T cells in renal cell carcinoma. The wider study: Nephrectomy followed 15 Gy stereotactic body radiation by 4 weeks.

The time point here: baseline pretreatment blood. As to treatment: 15 Gy SBRT to primary tumor, nephrectomy 4 weeks later. V was pared by 0 bases and J by 5 bases, with 9 bases of the junction left unmatched. This CDR3 region has 18 residues. Germline-derived CDR1 and CDR2 are SQVTM and ANQGSEA. This TCR was recovered from a woman aged 70 to 79 with renal cell carcinoma. The specimen was blood, collected from a patient whose treatment included radiotherapy and nephrectomy. This chain uses TRBV29-1 with TRBJ2-2; 13 positions match TRBD2. CDR3: CSVEDPGTSGAVTGELFF. The CDR3 nucleotides are TGCAGCGTTGAAGATCCGGGGACTAGCGGGGCAGTTACCGGGGAGCTGTTTTTT.